The 13 T cell receptor beta chains given below trace back to one sample, sequenced in a study of Graves' ophthalmopathy and Graves' hyperthyroidism. For repertoire sequencing, the TCR beta CDR3 regions were amplified from RNA transcripts. RT-PCR in the first round used HTBI primers; a second-round multiplex PCR followed. TCRdb processed the multiplex PCR reads anew with MiXCR; each CDR3 protein has one entry. The top ten hold approximately 7% of the sample, which has roughly 400,000 distinct CDR3 sequences, 15% seen once. Source material: peripheral blood. These receptors originate from a young woman with stable Graves' hyperthyroidism.

The rearrangement links TRBV6-2 or TRBV6-3 to TRBJ2-2; TRBD2 agrees at 10 bases. The V segment lost 6 bases and the J segment 1 base; nucleotides outside the gene matches: 5. Germline assignment: CDR1 MNHEY and CDR2 SVGEGT. This CDR3 region has 16 residues. CDR3 amino acids: CASRGSSGGNTGELFF. In DNA, the CDR3 is TGTGCCAGCAGGGGGTCTAGCGGGGGGAACACCGGGGAGCTGTTTTTT.

There are many counts of this clonotype. The rearrangement uses TRBV6-2 or TRBV6-3 and TRBJ2-4; 7 bases map to TRBD2. CDR1 is MNHEY and CDR2 is SVGEGT in the germline V gene. V lost 6 bases and J lost 1; bases outside the gene matches: 9. The CDR3 loop spans 16 amino acids. The CDR3 nucleotides read TGTGCCAGCAGCAGCATAGCGGGTACGGCCAAAAACATTCAGTACTTC. Translated, it gives CASSSIAGTAKNIQYF.

This clonotype occurred many times. V and J are TRBV4-1 and TRBJ1-3; no reliable D call. Germline-derived CDR1 and CDR2 are MGHRA and YSYEKL. V was cut by 1 base and J by 4 bases, with 8 bases left in between. The CDR3 length is 14 residues. The chain's CDR3 is CASSQGGNGNTIYF. CDR3 nucleotide sequence: TGCGCCAGCAGCCAAGGGGGAAACGGAAACACCATATATTTT.

This clonotype has ten or more counts. The J gene is TRBJ1-1, the V gene TRBV12-5; D is ambiguous. The CDR3 loop spans 14 amino acids. In germline, CDR1 is LGHNT, CDR2 FRNRAP. Trimming left V 1 base short and J 5 bases short, with 11 bases between. CDR3 loop: CASGLGGRYTEAFF. The CDR3 bases are TGTGCTAGTGGTTTGGGTGGCAGATATACTGAAGCTTTCTTT.

This chain uses TRBV12-3 or TRBV12-4 with TRBJ1-1; TRBD1 is a possible D gene (6 bases). V shed 6 bases and J shed 4 bases, with 12 bases lying between them. The CDR3 totals 13 residues. The chain's CDR3 is CASRVGGPTEAFF. The DNA of the CDR3 is TGTGCCAGCAGAGTTGGGGGGCCCACTGAAGCTTTCTTT.

There are many counts of this clonotype. V and J are TRBV10-1 and TRBJ2-5; D not resolved. The CDR3 totals 13 residues. V was clipped by 3 bases and J by 5 bases, with 10 bases between them. Germline V gene data show CDR1 as WNHNN and CDR2 as SYGVQD (reference sequence). CDR3 DNA sequence: TGCGCCAGCAGTGACCCCGAGGAGGAGACCCAGTACTTC. Translated, it gives CASSDPEEETQYF.

CDR3 residues: CAWSGGLNTGELFF. CDR3 sequence (DNA): TGTGCCTGGAGTGGAGGCTTGAACACCGGGGAGCTGTTTTTT. The gene calls are TRBV30 and TRBJ2-2, with D unclear. The V gene's germline CDR1 is GTSNPN and CDR2 SVGIG (reference sequence). Trimming left V 1 base short and J 1 base short, with 7 bases between. The CDR3 is made up of 14 amino acids.

This clonotype was seen repeatedly, ten times or more. The chain links TRBV7-2 to TRBJ1-5; TRBD1 agrees at 7 bases. After removal of 5 bases from V and 3 bases from J, the junction contained 7 bases not matched to a gene. The CDR3 is made up of 15 amino acids. CDR1 is SGHTA, CDR2 FQGNSA, per germline. The CDR3 DNA reads TGTGCCAGCAGCCGACAAGGGACAGTCAATCAGCCCCAGCATTTT. It yields the protein CASSRQGTVNQPQHF.

Many counts were recorded for this clonotype. The J gene is TRBJ1-2, the V gene TRBV11-3; D ambiguous. In germline, CDR1 is SGHNT, CDR2 YENEEA. V lost 5 bases, J lost 5 bases, and 15 bases lay in between. This CDR3 has 14 residues. CDR3 residues: CASSIGAAKYGYTF. CDR3 sequence (DNA): TGTGCCAGCAGCATAGGTGCAGCGAAGTATGGCTACACCTTC.

This clonotype was counted ten times or more. This chain joins TRBV9 and TRBJ2-7, with TRBD1 identical over 8 bases. Germline trimming cut 4 bases from V and 1 base from J; bases unmatched to any gene: 7. Germline CDR1 SGDLS, CDR2 YYNGEE. The CDR3 is made up of 15 amino acids. Written as DNA, the CDR3 is TGTGCCAGCAGCCGGGACAGGAGTCTTTCCTACGAGCAGTACTTC. Residues: CASSRDRSLSYEQYF.

This clonotype occurred a few times. The chain couples TRBV6-5 to TRBJ2-2; TRBD2 matches at 8 bases. From germline, CDR1 is MNHEY and CDR2 SVGAGI. This CDR3 contains 16 residues. V shed 2 bases, J shed 6 bases, and the junction held 8 bases outside the gene matches. For the CDR3, the DNA is TGTGCCAGCAGTTACGTGCGGGGGGCCCCCCCCGGGGAGCTGTTTTTT. Translation gives CASSYVRGAPPGELFF.

V and J are TRBV6-1 and TRBJ1-1; D not certain. The V gene lost 8 bases and the J gene lost 5 bases, with 9 bases spanning the gap. Per germline, CDR1 MNHNS and CDR2 SASEGT. CDR3 length: 11 amino acids. CDR3: CASGRMTEAFF. As DNA, the CDR3 is TGTGCCAGCGGCCGAATGACTGAAGCTTTCTTT.

CDR3: CASRWDSFMNTEAFF. CDR3 nucleotide sequence: TGTGCCAGCAGGTGGGACAGCTTCATGAACACTGAAGCTTTCTTT. The chain has TRBV12-3 or TRBV12-4 and TRBJ1-1, with 7 bases identical to TRBD1. V shed 6 bases, J shed 0 bases, and the junction held 7 bases outside the gene matches. The CDR3 totals 15 residues.